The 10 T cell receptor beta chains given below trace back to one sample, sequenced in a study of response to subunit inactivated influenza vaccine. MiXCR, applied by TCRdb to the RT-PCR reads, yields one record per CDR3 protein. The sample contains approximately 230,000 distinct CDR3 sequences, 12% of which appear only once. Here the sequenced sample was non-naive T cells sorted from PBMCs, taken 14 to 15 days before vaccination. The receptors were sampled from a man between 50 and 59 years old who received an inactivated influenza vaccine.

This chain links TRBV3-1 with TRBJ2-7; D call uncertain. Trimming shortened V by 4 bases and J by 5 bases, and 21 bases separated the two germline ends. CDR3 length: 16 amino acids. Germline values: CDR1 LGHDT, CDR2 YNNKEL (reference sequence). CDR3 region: CASSPGRWVQYNEQYF. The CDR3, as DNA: TGTGCCAGCAGCCCCGGAAGGTGGGTTCAGTACAACGAGCAGTACTTC.

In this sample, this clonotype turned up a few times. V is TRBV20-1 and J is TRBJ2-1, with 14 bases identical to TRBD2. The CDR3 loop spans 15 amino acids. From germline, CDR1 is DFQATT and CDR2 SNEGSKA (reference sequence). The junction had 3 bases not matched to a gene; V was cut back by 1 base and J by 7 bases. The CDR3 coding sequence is TGCAGTGCTAGAGGGACTAGCGGGAGGAAAAATGAGCAGTTCTTC. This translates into CSARGTSGRKNEQFF.

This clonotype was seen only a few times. The CDR3 DNA reads as TGTGCCAGCAGTTTGACCAACATCGGGGGCACTGAAGCTTTCTTT. This codes for CASSLTNIGGTEAFF. The chain links TRBV12-3 or TRBV12-4 to TRBJ1-1, with D possibly TRBD1 on 5 matching bases. Trimming shortened V by 3 bases and J by 4 bases, and 15 bases separated the two germline ends. CDR3 size: 15 residues.

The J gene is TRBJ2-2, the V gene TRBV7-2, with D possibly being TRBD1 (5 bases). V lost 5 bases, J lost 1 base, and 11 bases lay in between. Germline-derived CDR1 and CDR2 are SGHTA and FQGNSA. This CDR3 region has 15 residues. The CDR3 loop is CASSPDRLNTGELFF. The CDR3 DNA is TGTGCCAGCAGCCCCGACAGACTGAACACCGGGGAGCTGTTTTTT.

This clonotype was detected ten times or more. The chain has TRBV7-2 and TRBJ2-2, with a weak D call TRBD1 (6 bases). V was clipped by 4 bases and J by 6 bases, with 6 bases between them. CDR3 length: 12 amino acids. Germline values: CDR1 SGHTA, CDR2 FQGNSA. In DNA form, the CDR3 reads TGTGCCAGCAGCTGGGGGCCCGGGGAGCTGTTTTTT. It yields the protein CASSWGPGELFF.

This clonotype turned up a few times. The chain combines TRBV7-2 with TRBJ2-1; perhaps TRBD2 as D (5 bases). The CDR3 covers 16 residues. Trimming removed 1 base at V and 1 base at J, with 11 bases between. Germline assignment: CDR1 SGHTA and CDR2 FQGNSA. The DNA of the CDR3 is TGTGCCAGCAGCTTAGGGCTAGCCCTATCCTACAATGAGCAGTTCTTC. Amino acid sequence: CASSLGLALSYNEQFF.

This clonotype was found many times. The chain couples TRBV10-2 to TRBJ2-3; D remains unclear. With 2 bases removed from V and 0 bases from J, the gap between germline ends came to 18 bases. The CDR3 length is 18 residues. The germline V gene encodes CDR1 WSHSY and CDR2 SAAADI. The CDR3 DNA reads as TGCGCCAGCAGTGAGGACCCCGGTCAGCTTACTAGCACAGATACGCAGTATTTT. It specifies CASSEDPGQLTSTDTQYF.

The CDR3 coding sequence is TGCAGTGCTCTTGACATTAGCAATCAGCCCCAGCATTTT. Protein sequence: CSALDISNQPQHF. The chain recombines TRBV20-1 with TRBJ1-5; D unresolved. V was clipped by 5 bases and J by 0 bases, with 8 bases between them. CDR1 is DFQATT and CDR2 is SNEGSKA in the germline V gene (reference sequence). CDR3 length: 13 amino acids.

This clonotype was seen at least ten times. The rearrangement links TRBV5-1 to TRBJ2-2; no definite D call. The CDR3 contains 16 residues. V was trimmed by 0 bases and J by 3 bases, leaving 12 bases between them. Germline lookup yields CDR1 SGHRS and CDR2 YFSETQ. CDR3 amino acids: CASSLALNRDTGELFF. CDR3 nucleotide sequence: TGCGCCAGCAGCTTGGCCCTAAACCGGGACACCGGGGAGCTGTTTTTT.

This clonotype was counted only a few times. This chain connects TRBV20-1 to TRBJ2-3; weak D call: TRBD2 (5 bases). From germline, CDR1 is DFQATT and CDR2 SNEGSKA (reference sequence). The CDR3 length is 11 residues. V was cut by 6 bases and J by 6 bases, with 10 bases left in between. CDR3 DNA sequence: TGCAGTGCCGCCCGGAGGGATACGCAGTATTTT. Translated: CSAARRDTQYF.